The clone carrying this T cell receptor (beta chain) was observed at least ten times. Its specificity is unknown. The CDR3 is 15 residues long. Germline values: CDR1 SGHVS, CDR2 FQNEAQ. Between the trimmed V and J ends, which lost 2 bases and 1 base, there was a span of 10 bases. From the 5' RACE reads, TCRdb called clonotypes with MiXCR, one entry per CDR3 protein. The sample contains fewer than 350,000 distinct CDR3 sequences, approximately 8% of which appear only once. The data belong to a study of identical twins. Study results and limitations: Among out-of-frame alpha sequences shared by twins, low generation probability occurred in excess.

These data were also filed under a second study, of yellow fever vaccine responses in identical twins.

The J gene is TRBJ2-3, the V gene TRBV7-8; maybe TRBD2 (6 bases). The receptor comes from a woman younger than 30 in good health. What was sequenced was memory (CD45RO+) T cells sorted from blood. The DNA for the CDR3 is TGTGCCAGCAGCTTAAATTCGGGGGGCACAGATACGCAGTATTTT. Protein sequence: CASSLNSGGTDTQYF.